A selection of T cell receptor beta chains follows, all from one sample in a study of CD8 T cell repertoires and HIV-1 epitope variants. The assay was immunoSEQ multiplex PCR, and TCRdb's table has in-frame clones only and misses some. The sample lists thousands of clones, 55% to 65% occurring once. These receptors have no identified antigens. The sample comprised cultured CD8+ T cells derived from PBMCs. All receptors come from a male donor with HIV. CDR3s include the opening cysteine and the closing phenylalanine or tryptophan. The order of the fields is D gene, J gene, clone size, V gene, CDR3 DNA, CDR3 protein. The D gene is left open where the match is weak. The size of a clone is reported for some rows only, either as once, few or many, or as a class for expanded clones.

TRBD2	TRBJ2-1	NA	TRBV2	TGTGCCAGCAAGATGACTAGCGGGTACAATGAGCAGTTCTTC	CASKMTSGYNEQFF
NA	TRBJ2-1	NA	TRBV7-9	TGTGCCACCCCCCCTGAGGGGACCAGTTACAATGAGCAGTTCTTC	CATPPEGTSYNEQFF
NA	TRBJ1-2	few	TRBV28	TGTGCCAGCACCGTCCAGAACTATGGCTACACCTTC	CASTVQNYGYTF
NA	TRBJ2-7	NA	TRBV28	TGTGCCAGCAGTTTCCGGGGTCACGAGCAGTACTTC	CASSFRGHEQYF
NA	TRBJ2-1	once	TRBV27	TGTGCCAGCAGTTCACCGAGACTAGGGTACAATGAGCAGTTCTTC	CASSSPRLGYNEQFF
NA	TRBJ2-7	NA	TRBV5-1	TGCGCCAGCAGCCACGTTGTAGGAGGGCCGGTAGCGACCTACGAGCAGTACTTC	CASSHVVGGPVATYEQYF
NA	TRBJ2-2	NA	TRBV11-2	TGTGCCAGCAGCGTAACAGCGAACACCGGGGAGCTGTTTTTT	CASSVTANTGELFF
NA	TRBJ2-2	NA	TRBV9	TGTGCCAGCAGCGTAGGAATTACCGGGGAGCTGTTTTTT	CASSVGITGELFF
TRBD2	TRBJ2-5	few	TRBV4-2	TGTGCCAGCAGCCAAGGCGGAGCGGGGGAAGAGACCCAGTACTTC	CASSQGGAGEETQYF
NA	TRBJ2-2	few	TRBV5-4	TGTGCCAGCAGCTTGAACCCCGGGGAGCTGTTTTTT	CASSLNPGELFF
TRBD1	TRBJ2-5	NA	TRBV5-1	TGCGCCAGCAGCCCCCGGGACAGGGCTCAGGAGACCCAGTACTTC	CASSPRDRAQETQYF
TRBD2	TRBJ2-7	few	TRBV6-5	TGTGCCAGCAGTGCGGGGACTATCGAGCAGTACTTC	CASSAGTIEQYF
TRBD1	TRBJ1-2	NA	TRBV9	TGTGCCAGCAGCGTTACAGGGGGCTCTGATGGCTACACCTTC	CASSVTGGSDGYTF
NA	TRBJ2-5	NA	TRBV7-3	TGTGCCAGCAGCTTAGATTACAGGGCGGAGACCCAGTACTTC	CASSLDYRAETQYF
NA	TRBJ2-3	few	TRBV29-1	TGCAGCGTTGAAGGCGGACCGCCGAGGGCAGATACGCAGTATTTT	CSVEGGPPRADTQYF
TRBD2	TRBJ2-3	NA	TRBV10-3	TGTGCCATCAGGGTAATCGGGGGGGTGAAGTCAGATACGCAGTATTTT	CAIRVIGGVKSDTQYF
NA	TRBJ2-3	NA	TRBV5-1	TGCGCCAGCAGCTATGCCGGCCGTGCAGATACGCAGTATTTT	CASSYAGRADTQYF
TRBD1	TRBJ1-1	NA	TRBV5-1	TGCGCCAGCAGCTCCGGGACAGGGGATGTAGCTTTCTTT	CASSSGTGDVAFF